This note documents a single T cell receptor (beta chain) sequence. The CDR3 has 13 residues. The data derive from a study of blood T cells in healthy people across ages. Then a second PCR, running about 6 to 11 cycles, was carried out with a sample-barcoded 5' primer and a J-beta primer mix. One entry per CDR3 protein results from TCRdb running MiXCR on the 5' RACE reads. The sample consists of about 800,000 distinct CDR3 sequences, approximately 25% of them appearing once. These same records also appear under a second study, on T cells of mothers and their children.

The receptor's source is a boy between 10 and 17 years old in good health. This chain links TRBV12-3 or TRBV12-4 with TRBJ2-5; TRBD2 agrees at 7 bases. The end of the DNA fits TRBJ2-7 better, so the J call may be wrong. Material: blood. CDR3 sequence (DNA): TGTGCCAGCAAAGCGGGGAGCTCCTACGAGCAGTACTTC. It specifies CASKAGSSYEQYF.